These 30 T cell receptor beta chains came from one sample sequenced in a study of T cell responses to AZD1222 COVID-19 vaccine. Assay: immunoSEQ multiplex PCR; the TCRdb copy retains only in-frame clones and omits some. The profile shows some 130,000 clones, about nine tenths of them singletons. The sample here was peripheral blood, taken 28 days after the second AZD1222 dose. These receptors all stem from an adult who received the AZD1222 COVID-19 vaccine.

CDR3 in amino acids: CASSSVVPGRQFF. The CDR3 coding sequence is TGTGCCAGCAGCTCCGTAGTCCCCGGGAGGCAGTTCTTC. The chain recombines TRBV11-2 with TRBJ2-1; perhaps TRBD2 as D (6 bases). Trimming removed 4 bases from V and 12 bases from J, with 16 bases in between. CDR1 is SGHAT and CDR2 is FQNNGV in the germline V gene. This CDR3 is 13 amino acids long.

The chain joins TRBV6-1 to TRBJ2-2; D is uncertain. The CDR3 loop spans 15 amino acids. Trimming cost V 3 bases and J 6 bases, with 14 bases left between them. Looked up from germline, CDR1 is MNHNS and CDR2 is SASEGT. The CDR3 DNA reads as TGTGCCAGCAGTGATCGAGGTGGTGACTCCGGGGAGCTGTTTTTT. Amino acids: CASSDRGGDSGELFF.

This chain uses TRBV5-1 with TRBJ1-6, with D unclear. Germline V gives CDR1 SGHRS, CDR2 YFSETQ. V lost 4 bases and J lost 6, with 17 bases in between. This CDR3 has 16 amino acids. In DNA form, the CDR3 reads TGCGCCAGCAGCCTGGGCCCCCATCAGATTAATTCACCCCTCCACTTT. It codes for CASSLGPHQINSPLHF.

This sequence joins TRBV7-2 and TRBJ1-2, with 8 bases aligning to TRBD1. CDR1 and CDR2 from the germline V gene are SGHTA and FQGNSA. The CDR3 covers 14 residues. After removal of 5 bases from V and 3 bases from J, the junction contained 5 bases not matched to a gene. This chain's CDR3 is CASSIYRGDYGYTF. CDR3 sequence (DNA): TGTGCCAGCAGCATTTACAGGGGGGACTATGGCTACACCTTC.

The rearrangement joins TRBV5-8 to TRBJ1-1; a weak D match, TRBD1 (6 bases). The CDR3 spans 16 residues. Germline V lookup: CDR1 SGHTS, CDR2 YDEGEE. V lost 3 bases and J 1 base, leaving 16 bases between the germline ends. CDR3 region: CASSSRGGTPNTEAFF. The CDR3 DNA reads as TGTGCCAGCAGCTCGAGGGGTGGGACACCGAACACTGAAGCTTTCTTT.

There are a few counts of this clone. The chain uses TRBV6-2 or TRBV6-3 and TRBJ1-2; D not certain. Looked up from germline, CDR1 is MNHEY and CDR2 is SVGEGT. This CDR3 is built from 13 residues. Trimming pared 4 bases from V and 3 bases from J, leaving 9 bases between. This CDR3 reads CASSLGWDYGYTF. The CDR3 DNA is TGTGCCAGCAGTTTGGGCTGGGACTATGGCTACACCTTC.

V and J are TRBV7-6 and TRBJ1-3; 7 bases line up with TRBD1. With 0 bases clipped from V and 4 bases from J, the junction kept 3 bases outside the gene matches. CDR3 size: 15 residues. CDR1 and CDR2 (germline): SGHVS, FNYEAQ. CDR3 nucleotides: TGTGCCAGCAGCTTAGCGACGGGACAGGGAAACACCATATATTTT. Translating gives CASSLATGQGNTIYF.

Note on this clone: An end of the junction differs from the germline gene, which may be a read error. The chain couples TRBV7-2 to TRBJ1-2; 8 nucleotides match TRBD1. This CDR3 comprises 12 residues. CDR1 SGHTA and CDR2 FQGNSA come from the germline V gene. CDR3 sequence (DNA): TGTGCCAGCAGCCTGGACAGGGCCGGAGCTTCCTTC. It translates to CASSLDRAGASF.

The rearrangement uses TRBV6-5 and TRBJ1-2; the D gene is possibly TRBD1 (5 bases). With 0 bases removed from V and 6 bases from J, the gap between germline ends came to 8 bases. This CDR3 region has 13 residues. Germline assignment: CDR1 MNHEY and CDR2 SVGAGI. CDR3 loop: CASSYSGDDGYTF. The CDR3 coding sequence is TGTGCCAGCAGTTACTCAGGGGACGATGGCTACACCTTC.

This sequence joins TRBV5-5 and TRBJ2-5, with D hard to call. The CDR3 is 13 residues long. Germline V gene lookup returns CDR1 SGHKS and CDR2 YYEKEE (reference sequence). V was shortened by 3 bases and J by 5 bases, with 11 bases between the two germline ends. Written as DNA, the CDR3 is TGTGCCAGCAGCTCCGCTGGCCTGGAGACCCAGTACTTC. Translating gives CASSSAGLETQYF.

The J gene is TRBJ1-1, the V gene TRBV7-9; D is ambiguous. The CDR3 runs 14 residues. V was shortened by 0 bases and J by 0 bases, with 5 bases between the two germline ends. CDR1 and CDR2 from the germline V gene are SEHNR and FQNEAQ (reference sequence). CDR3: CASSLAALNTEAFF. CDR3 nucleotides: TGTGCCAGCAGCTTAGCAGCTCTGAACACTGAAGCTTTCTTT.

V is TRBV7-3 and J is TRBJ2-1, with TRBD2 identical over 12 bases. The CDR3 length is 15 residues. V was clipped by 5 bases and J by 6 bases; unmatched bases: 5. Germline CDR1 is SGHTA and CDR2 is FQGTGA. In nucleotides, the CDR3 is TGTGCCAGCAGCCGACTAGCGGGGGCTTTCAATGAGCAGTTCTTC. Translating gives CASSRLAGAFNEQFF.

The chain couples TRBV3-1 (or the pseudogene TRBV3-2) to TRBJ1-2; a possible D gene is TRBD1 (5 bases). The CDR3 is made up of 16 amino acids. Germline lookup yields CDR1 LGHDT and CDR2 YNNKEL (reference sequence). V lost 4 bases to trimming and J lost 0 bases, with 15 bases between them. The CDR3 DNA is TGTGCCAGCAGCCTCCGCGGGGGTGGGACTAACTATGGCTACACCTTC. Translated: CASSLRGGGTNYGYTF.

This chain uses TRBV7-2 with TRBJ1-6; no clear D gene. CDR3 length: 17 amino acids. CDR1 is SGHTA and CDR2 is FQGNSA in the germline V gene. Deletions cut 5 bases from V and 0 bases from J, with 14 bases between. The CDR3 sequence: CASSQSRSLSYNSPLHF. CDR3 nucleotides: TGTGCCAGCAGCCAGTCCCGGTCCCTCTCCTATAATTCACCCCTCCACTTT.

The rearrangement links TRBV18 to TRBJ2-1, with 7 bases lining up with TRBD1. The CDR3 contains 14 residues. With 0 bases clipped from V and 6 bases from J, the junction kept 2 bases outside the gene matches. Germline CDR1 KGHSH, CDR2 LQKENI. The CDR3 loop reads CASSPPAGGNEQFF. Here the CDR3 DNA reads TGTGCCAGCTCACCACCGGCAGGGGGCAATGAGCAGTTCTTC.

The CDR3 region is CATSDQPSGGETQYF. The CDR3 region has the DNA TGTGCCACCAGTGATCAGCCCTCAGGAGGGGAGACCCAGTACTTC. The chain has TRBV24-1 and TRBJ2-5, with D possibly being TRBD2 (6 bases). The CDR3 is made up of 15 amino acids. V lost 3 bases to trimming and J lost 5 bases, with 15 bases between them. Per germline, CDR1 KGHDR and CDR2 SFDVKD.

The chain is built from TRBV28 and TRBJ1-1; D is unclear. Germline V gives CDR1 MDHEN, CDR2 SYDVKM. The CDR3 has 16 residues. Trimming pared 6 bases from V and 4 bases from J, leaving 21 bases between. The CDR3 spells CASRAPPARLITEAFF. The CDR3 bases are TGTGCCAGCAGAGCCCCCCCCGCCAGACTGATCACTGAAGCTTTCTTT.

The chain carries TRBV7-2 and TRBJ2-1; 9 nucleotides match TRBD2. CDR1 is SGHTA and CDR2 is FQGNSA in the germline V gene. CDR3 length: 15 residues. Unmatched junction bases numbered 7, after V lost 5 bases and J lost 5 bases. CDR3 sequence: CASSLSGGSNNEQFF. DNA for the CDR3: TGTGCCAGCAGCCTTAGCGGGGGATCGAACAATGAGCAGTTCTTC. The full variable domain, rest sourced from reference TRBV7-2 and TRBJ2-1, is GAGVSQSPSNKVTEKGKDVELRCDPISGHTALYWYRQSLGQGLEFLIYFQGNSAPDKSGLPSDRFSAERTGGSVSTLTIQRTQQEDSAVYLCASSLSGGSNNEQFFGPGTRLTVL.

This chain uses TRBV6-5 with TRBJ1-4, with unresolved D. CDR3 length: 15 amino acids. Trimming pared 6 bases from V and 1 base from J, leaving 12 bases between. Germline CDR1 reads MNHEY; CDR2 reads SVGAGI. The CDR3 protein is CASRRKGLTNEKLFF. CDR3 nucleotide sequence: TGTGCCAGCAGACGAAAGGGTTTAACTAATGAAAAACTGTTTTTT.

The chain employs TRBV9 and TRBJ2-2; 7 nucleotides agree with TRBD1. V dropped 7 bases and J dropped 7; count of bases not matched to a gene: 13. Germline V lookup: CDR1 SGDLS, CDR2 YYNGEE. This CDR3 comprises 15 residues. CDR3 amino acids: CASAEETGTGGELFF. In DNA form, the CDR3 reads TGTGCCAGCGCCGAGGAGACAGGGACCGGCGGGGAGCTGTTTTTT.

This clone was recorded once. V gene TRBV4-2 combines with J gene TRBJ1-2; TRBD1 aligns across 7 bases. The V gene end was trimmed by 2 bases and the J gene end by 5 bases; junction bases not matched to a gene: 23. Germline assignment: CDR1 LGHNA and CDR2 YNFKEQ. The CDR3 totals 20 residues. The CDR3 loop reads CASSQFVGGQVAGGQYGYTF. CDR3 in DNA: TGTGCCAGCAGCCAATTCGTCGGAGGACAGGTCGCCGGCGGCCAATATGGCTACACCTTC.

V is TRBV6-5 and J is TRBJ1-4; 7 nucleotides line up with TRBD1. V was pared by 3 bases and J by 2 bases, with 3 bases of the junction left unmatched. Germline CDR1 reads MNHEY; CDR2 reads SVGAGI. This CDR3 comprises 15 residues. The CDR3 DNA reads TGTGCCAGCAGTTATGGACAGGTTACTAATGAAAAACTGTTTTTT. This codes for CASSYGQVTNEKLFF.

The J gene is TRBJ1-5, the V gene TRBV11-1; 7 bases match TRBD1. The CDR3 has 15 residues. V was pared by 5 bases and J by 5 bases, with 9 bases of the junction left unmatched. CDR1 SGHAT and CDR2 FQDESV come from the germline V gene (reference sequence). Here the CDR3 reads CASSVSGGGDQPQHF. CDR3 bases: TGTGCCAGCAGCGTCTCAGGGGGAGGAGATCAGCCCCAGCATTTT.

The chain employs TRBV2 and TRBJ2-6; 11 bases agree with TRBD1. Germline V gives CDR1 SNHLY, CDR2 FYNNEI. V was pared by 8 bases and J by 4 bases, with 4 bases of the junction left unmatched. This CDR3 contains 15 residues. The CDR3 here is CASGQGADGANVLTF. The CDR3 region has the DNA TGTGCCAGCGGACAGGGGGCGGACGGGGCCAACGTCCTGACTTTC.

In nucleotides, the CDR3 is TGTGCCAGCAGCTTGAACAGAAAGTCTAATTCACCCCTCCACTTT. As protein: CASSLNRKSNSPLHF. The chain is built from TRBV5-4 and TRBJ1-6; D is undetermined. The CDR3 is made up of 15 amino acids. The germline CDR1 and CDR2 sequences are SGHNT and YYREEE (reference sequence). V was clipped by 1 base and J by 6 bases, with 11 bases between them.

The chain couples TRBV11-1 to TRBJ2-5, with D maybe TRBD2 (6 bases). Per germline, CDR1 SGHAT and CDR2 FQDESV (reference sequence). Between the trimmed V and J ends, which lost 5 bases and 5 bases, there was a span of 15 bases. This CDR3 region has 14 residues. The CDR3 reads CASSRRLEGETQYF. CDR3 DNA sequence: TGTGCCAGCAGCCGACGGCTGGAGGGGGAGACCCAGTACTTC.

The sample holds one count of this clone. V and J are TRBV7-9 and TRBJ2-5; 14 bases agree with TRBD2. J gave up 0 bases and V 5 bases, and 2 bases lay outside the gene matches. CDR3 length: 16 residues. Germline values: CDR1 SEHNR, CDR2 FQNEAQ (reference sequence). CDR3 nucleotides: TGTGCCAGCAGCAGACTAGCGGGGGGGAACCAAGAGACCCAGTACTTC. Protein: CASSRLAGGNQETQYF.

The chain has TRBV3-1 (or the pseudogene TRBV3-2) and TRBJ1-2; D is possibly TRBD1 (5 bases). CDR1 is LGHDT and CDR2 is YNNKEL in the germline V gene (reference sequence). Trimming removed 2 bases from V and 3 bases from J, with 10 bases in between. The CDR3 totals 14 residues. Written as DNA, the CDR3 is TGTGCCAGCAGCCAACTCCGCAGGGACTATGGCTACACCTTC. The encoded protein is CASSQLRRDYGYTF.

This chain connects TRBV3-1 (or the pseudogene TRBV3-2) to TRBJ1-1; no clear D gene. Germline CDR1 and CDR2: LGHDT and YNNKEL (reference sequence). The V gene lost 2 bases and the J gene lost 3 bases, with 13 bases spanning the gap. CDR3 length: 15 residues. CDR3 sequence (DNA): TGTGCCAGCAGCCAAAGTGCTCCGGGGTACACTGAAGCTTTCTTT. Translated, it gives CASSQSAPGYTEAFF.

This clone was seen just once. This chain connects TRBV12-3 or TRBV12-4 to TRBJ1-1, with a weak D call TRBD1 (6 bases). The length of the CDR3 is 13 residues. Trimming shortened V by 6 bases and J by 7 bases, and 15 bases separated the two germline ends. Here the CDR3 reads CASRWGQGLEAFF. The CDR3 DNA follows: TGTGCCAGCAGGTGGGGCCAGGGGCTTGAAGCTTTCTTT.